Following are 30 T cell receptor beta chains from one sample sequenced in a study of blood T cell repertoires in COVID-19. The data were produced by immunoSEQ multiplex PCR, yet TCRdb's version contains in-frame clones alone and is incomplete. The repertoire holds just over 60,000 clones, with more than 60% as singletons. Sequencing was done on a sample of peripheral blood. The source of these receptors is a man aged 55-75 years with acute or convalescent COVID-19.

This clone was recorded a few times. The rearrangement joins TRBV9 to TRBJ2-7; 9 bases fit TRBD2. The CDR3 runs to 15 residues. V trimming: 4 bases; J trimming: 5 bases; junction bases outside the gene matches: 10. The germline V gene has CDR1 SGDLS and CDR2 YYNGEE. The CDR3 DNA follows: TGTGCCAGCAGCCCCAGCGGGGGGTTGTTGGACGAGCAGTACTTC. Encoded protein: CASSPSGGLLDEQYF.

The chain links TRBV7-9 to TRBJ1-2; D is perhaps TRBD1 (5 bases). Trimming cost V 1 base and J 4 bases, with 10 bases left between them. Germline V CDR1 and CDR2: SEHNR, FQNEAQ (reference sequence). This CDR3 has 14 residues. The CDR3 DNA reads TGTGCCAGCAGCTTAGTTGGGGGGTCCTATGGCTACACCTTC. Translated: CASSLVGGSYGYTF.

The chain has TRBV6-5 and TRBJ2-7; 11 nucleotides align to TRBD2. Trimming took 6 bases from V and 5 from J; bases not matched to a gene: 9. CDR3 length: 15 amino acids. Germline V CDR1 and CDR2: MNHEY, SVGAGI. The CDR3 DNA sequence: TGTGCCAGCAGGGGGCGTAGCGGGAGGGTTCACGAGCAGTACTTC. It specifies CASRGRSGRVHEQYF.

The chain uses TRBV10-3 and TRBJ1-4, with D unclear. The V end was cut by 3 bases, the J end by 2 bases, with 4 bases between. Germline CDR1 ENHRY, CDR2 SYGVKD. The length of the CDR3 is 13 residues. CDR3 DNA sequence: TGTGCCATCAGTGAACTGACTAATGAAAAACTGTTTTTT. Protein sequence: CAISELTNEKLFF.

The V call is TRBV11-1, the J call TRBJ2-5; D uncertain. V gave up 3 bases and J gave up 5 bases, with 7 bases separating them. CDR3 size: 12 residues. CDR1 is SGHAT, CDR2 FQDESV, per germline (reference sequence). The CDR3 loop is CASSFVSETQYF. In DNA form, the CDR3 reads TGTGCCAGCAGCTTTGTGTCGGAGACCCAGTACTTC.

The chain has TRBV4-2 and TRBJ2-3; 9 positions match TRBD2. Germline V lookup: CDR1 LGHNA, CDR2 YNFKEQ. V was pared by 3 bases and J by 4 bases, with 5 bases of the junction left unmatched. CDR3 length equals 15 residues. The CDR3 region has the DNA TGTGCCAGCAGCCAGATAGCGGGAGTAGCAGATACGCAGTATTTT. The encoded protein is CASSQIAGVADTQYF.

The rearrangement uses TRBV7-3 and TRBJ2-3, with 8 bases aligning to TRBD2. The CDR3 has 18 residues. CDR1 is SGHTA, CDR2 FQGTGA, per germline. The ends lost 1 base at V and 2 bases at J; junction bases unmatched: 11. CDR3 in DNA: TGTGCCAGCAGCTTAAGAGCGGGAGCGTGGGGAACCACAGATACGCAGTATTTT. This sequence encodes CASSLRAGAWGTTDTQYF. Filled out from reference TRBV7-3 and TRBJ2-3, the complete variable domain reads GAGVSQTPSNKVTEKGKYVELRCDPISGHTALYWYRQSLGQGPEFLIYFQGTGAADDSGLPNDRFFAVRPEGSVSTLKIQRTERGDSAVYLCASSLRAGAWGTTDTQYFGPGTRLTVL.

The chain uses TRBV15 and TRBJ1-5, with a tentative D call TRBD1 (5 bases). The CDR3 runs 15 residues. CDR1 is LNHNV, CDR2 YYDKDF, per germline (reference sequence). The ends were cut back, 0 bases at V and 2 bases at J, with 8 bases in the middle. The CDR3 bases are TGTGCCACCAGCAGAGAGGGACTAGGCAATCAGCCCCAGCATTTT. The encoded protein is CATSREGLGNQPQHF.

In its sample, this clone was seen a few times. The V and J genes are TRBV7-3 and TRBJ1-1; TRBD1 matches 7 bases. Trimming at V came to 5 bases and at J to 5 bases, leaving 8 bases not matched to a gene. The CDR3 has 14 residues. Germline-derived CDR1 and CDR2 are SGHTA and FQGTGA. CDR3: CASSIGGSRTEAFF. CDR3 DNA: TGTGCCAGCAGCATAGGGGGCTCGAGGACTGAAGCTTTCTTT.

J is TRBJ2-1 and V is TRBV10-3, with D possibly being TRBD1 (5 bases). V dropped 4 bases and J dropped 6 bases, with 16 bases sitting between them. This CDR3 has 15 residues. Germline V CDR1 and CDR2: ENHRY, SYGVKD. CDR3 nucleotide sequence: TGTGCCATCAGTGCCGAAGGACAAAGAGGCAATGAGCAGTTCTTC. It translates to CAISAEGQRGNEQFF.

This sequence joins TRBV6-5 and TRBJ2-5; D remains unclear. The CDR3 runs 14 residues. CDR1 and CDR2 (germline): MNHEY, SVGAGI. Trimming removed 7 bases from V and 2 bases from J, with 14 bases in between. The CDR3 loop is CASNYAGEQETQYF. The CDR3 nucleotides are TGTGCCAGCAACTATGCCGGAGAACAAGAGACCCAGTACTTC.

V usage is TRBV19 and J usage is TRBJ2-7, with D tentatively TRBD1 (6 bases). Germline CDR1 and CDR2: LNHDA and SQIVND (reference sequence). The CDR3 has 13 amino acids. Trimming removed 5 bases at V and 5 bases at J, with 13 bases between. The CDR3 nucleotides read TGTGCCAGTAGTCAGGGGCGCGTGGACGAGCAGTACTTC. Translated: CASSQGRVDEQYF.

The J gene is TRBJ2-7, the V gene TRBV27; 8 bases align to TRBD1. There are 17 residues in the CDR3. With V trimmed by 6 bases and J by 5 bases, 18 bases remained unmatched. The germline V gene encodes CDR1 MNHEY and CDR2 SMNVEV (reference sequence). CDR3 sequence reads: CASSQLKGGTGSHEQYF. DNA for the CDR3: TGTGCCAGCAGCCAACTAAAGGGCGGGACAGGCAGCCACGAGCAGTACTTC.

This chain links TRBV19 with TRBJ1-4, with TRBD1 as a possible D gene (5 bases). In germline, CDR1 is LNHDA, CDR2 SQIVND (reference sequence). V dropped 5 bases and J dropped 7 bases, with 14 bases sitting between them. CDR3 length: 14 amino acids. CDR3 in DNA: TGTGCCAGTAGTTCCCGTGGGGGGACTGAAAAACTGTTTTTT. Amino acids: CASSSRGGTEKLFF.

The count of this clone is one. The chain couples TRBV7-8 to TRBJ1-6; D possibly corresponds to TRBD1 (5 bases). Trimming cost V 1 base and J 10 bases, with 11 bases left between them. CDR3 length: 14 residues. CDR1 SGHVS and CDR2 FQNEAQ come from the germline V gene. The chain's CDR3 is CASSLEAGRSPLHF. The CDR3 DNA reads TGTGCCAGCAGCTTAGAGGCAGGGCGGTCACCCCTCCACTTT. Together with reference TRBV7-8 and TRBJ1-6, the CDR3 gives the full variable domain: GAGVSQSPRYKVAKRGQDVALRCDPISGHVSLFWYQQALGQGPEFLTYFQNEAQLDKSGLPSDRFFAERPEGSVSTLKIQRTQQEDSAVYLCASSLEAGRSPLHFGNGTRLTVT.

Here the CDR3 reads CASSQAYSGSVDQYF. In DNA, the CDR3 is TGCGCCAGCAGCCAGGCCTATAGCGGGAGTGTTGACCAGTACTTC. The chain couples TRBV4-3 to TRBJ2-7, with 9 bases fitting TRBD2. The CDR3 loop spans 15 amino acids. V trimming: 3 bases; J trimming: 10 bases; junction bases outside the gene matches: 13. The germline CDR1 and CDR2 sequences are LGHNA and YSLEER.

This clone was detected once. The gene calls are TRBV5-1 and TRBJ2-7, with 7 bases fitting TRBD1. From germline, CDR1 is SGHRS and CDR2 YFSETQ. V lost 6 bases to trimming and J lost 2 bases; unmatched junction nucleotides: 11. The length of the CDR3 is 15 residues. CDR3 amino acids: CASKSYNRGAYEQYF. The CDR3 nucleotides read TGCGCCAGCAAATCTTATAACAGGGGTGCCTACGAGCAGTACTTC. The full variable domain, rest sourced from reference TRBV5-1 and TRBJ2-7, is KAGVTQTPRYLIKTRGQQVTLSCSPISGHRSVSWYQQTPGQGLQFLFEYFSETQRNKGNFPGRFSGRQFSNSRSEMNVSTLELGDSALYLCASKSYNRGAYEQYFGPGTRLTVT.

The chain joins TRBV18 to TRBJ1-6; D not resolved. Germline V gene sequence: CDR1 KGHSH, CDR2 LQKENI. Trimming pared 5 bases from V and 4 bases from J, leaving 12 bases between. The CDR3 is made up of 15 amino acids. CDR3 region: CASSVKQDYNSPLHF. Here the CDR3 DNA reads TGTGCCAGCTCAGTAAAGCAGGATTATAATTCACCCCTCCACTTT.

The V gene is TRBV24-1, the J gene TRBJ2-7; D is ambiguous. Per the germline V gene, CDR1 is KGHDR and CDR2 is SFDVKD. This CDR3 contains 14 residues. Trimming took off 5 bases at V and 2 bases at J, with 12 bases between the two ends. The CDR3 spells CATSGGTTPYEQYF. Written as DNA, the CDR3 is TGTGCCACCAGTGGAGGCACAACTCCCTACGAGCAGTACTTC.

The chain employs TRBV7-8 and TRBJ2-3; 11 positions match TRBD2. The CDR3 contains 15 residues. Trimming took 7 bases from V and 6 from J; bases not matched to a gene: 9. The germline CDR1 and CDR2 sequences are SGHVS and FQNEAQ. The CDR3 nucleotides are TGTGCCAGCACCCAGGGGTCTAGCGGGAGGGATACGCAGTATTTT. Its protein is CASTQGSSGRDTQYF.

The chain's CDR3 is CASSFYTGTAQAFF. CDR3 sequence (DNA): TGTGCCAGCAGTTTTTACACCGGGACAGCGCAAGCTTTCTTT. The genes are TRBV6-2 or TRBV6-3 and TRBJ1-1; 7 nucleotides agree with TRBD1. This CDR3 is 14 amino acids long. The germline V gene encodes CDR1 MNHEY and CDR2 SVGEGT. V lost 4 bases, J lost 9 bases, and 11 bases stayed unmatched.

This sequence joins TRBV19 and TRBJ2-5; 15 positions agree with TRBD2. The CDR3 covers 19 residues. The trim removed 7 bases at V and 2 bases at J, leaving 14 bases unmatched. The V gene's germline CDR1 is LNHDA and CDR2 SQIVND (reference sequence). CDR3 nucleotides: TGTGCCAGTACCACCGCCGGGACTAGCGGGAGGAAGGGGCAAGAGACCCAGTACTTC. Amino acids: CASTTAGTSGRKGQETQYF.

This chain joins TRBV29-1 and TRBJ2-3, with 9 bases fitting TRBD2. Trimming cost V 6 bases and J 4 bases; bases outside gene matches: 11. The germline V gene encodes CDR1 SQVTM and CDR2 ANQGSEA. The CDR3 has 15 residues. CDR3 loop: CSVRVAGGLADTQYF. The CDR3 region has the DNA TGCAGCGTCCGAGTGGCGGGAGGGCTTGCAGATACGCAGTATTTT.

J is TRBJ2-1 and V is TRBV19, with 10 bases aligning to TRBD2. This CDR3 is 17 amino acids long. V dropped 2 bases and J dropped 0; count of bases not matched to a gene: 4. Germline CDR1 and CDR2: LNHDA and SQIVND (reference sequence). The CDR3: CASSISSGGSSYNEQFF. CDR3 nucleotide sequence: TGTGCCAGTAGTATATCTAGCGGGGGAAGCTCCTACAATGAGCAGTTCTTC.

This chain uses TRBV28 with TRBJ2-7, with 9 bases lining up with TRBD2. The germline gives CDR1 MDHEN, CDR2 SYDVKM. V lost 7 bases, J lost 2 bases, and 6 bases stayed unmatched. This CDR3 has 14 amino acids. CDR3 sequence reads: CASTGAGGTYEQYF. In DNA form, the CDR3 reads TGTGCCAGCACTGGGGCGGGAGGGACCTACGAGCAGTACTTC.

This clone showed up just a few times. The chain links TRBV10-2 to TRBJ2-4; 8 nucleotides align to TRBD1. This CDR3 contains 16 residues. The J segment lost 4 bases and the V segment lost 5 bases, leaving 10 bases of the junction unmatched. Germline loops: CDR1 WSHSY, CDR2 SAAADI. Written as DNA, the CDR3 is TGCGCCAGCAGTCATGGCCGGGACAGGTCTAAAAACATTCAGTACTTC. Its protein is CASSHGRDRSKNIQYF.

This clone was counted a few times. The chain recombines TRBV4-1 with TRBJ2-7, with TRBD2 matching 10 bases. V gave up 0 bases and J gave up 2 bases; unmatched junction bases: 1. Germline V CDR1 and CDR2: MGHRA, YSYEKL. The CDR3 loop spans 15 amino acids. The CDR3 is CASSQELAGAYEQYF. The CDR3 region has the DNA TGCGCCAGCAGCCAAGAGCTAGCGGGAGCCTACGAGCAGTACTTC.

The chain combines TRBV10-3 with TRBJ2-2; 8 bases align to TRBD2. The V gene end was trimmed by 3 bases and the J gene end by 5 bases; junction bases not matched to a gene: 5. Germline lookup yields CDR1 ENHRY and CDR2 SYGVKD. The CDR3 length is 15 residues. The CDR3 protein is CAISEPGLGTGELFF. The CDR3 nucleotides read TGTGCCATCAGTGAACCGGGACTAGGTACCGGGGAGCTGTTTTTT.

The rearrangement uses TRBV9 and TRBJ2-2, with D possibly TRBD1 on 6 matching bases. V was pared by 0 bases and J by 7 bases, with 10 bases between. This CDR3 is built from 14 residues. The germline gives CDR1 SGDLS, CDR2 YYNGEE. The chain's CDR3 is CASSVDPQGGELFF. The CDR3 nucleotides read TGTGCCAGCAGCGTAGATCCACAGGGCGGGGAGCTGTTTTTT.

The chain employs TRBV7-6 and TRBJ2-7; 13 bases are a match to TRBD2. CDR1 SGHVS and CDR2 FNYEAQ come from the germline V gene. This CDR3 spans 15 amino acids. Germline trimming cut 2 bases from V and 4 bases from J; bases unmatched to any gene: 2. The CDR3 is CASSLTTSGRYEQYF. The DNA of the CDR3 is TGTGCCAGCAGCTTAACGACTAGCGGGAGGTACGAGCAGTACTTC.